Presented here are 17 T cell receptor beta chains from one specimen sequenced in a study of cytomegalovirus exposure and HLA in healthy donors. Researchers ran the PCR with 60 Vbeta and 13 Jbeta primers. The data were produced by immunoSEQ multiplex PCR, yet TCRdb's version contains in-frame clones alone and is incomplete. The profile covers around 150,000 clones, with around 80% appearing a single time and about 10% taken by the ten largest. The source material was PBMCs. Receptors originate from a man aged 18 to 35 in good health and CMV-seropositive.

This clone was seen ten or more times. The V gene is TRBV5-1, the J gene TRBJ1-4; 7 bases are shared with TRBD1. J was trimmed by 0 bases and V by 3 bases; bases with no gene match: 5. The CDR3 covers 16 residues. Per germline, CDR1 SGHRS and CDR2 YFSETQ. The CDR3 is CASSYQGVPTNEKLFF. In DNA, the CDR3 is TGCGCCAGCAGCTACCAGGGGGTGCCAACTAATGAAAAACTGTTTTTT.

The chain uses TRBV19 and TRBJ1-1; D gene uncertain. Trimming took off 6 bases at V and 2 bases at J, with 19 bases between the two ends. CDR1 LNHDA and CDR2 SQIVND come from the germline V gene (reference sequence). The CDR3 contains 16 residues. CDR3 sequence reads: CASSLDRTFLNTEAFF. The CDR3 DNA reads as TGTGCCAGTAGCCTGGACCGGACTTTCTTAAACACTGAAGCTTTCTTT.

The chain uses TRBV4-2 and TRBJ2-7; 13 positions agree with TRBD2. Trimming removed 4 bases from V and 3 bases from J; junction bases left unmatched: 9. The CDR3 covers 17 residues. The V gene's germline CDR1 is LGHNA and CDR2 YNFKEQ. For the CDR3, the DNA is TGTGCCAGCAGCCCAGGACTAGCGGGAGCAAGGGTCTACGAGCAGTACTTC. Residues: CASSPGLAGARVYEQYF.

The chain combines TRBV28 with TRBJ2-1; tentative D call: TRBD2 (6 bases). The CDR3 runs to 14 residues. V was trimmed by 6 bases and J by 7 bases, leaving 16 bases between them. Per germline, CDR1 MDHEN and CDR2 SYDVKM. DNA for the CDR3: TGTGCCAGCAGCCCCGTCGGGGCGGGGAATGAGCAGTTCTTC. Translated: CASSPVGAGNEQFF.

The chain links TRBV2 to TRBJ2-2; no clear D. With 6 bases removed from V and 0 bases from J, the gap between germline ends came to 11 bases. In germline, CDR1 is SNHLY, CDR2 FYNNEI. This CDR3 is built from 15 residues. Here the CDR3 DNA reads TGTGCCAGCAGAGAAAACCCGGCGAACACCGGGGAGCTGTTTTTT. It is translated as CASRENPANTGELFF.

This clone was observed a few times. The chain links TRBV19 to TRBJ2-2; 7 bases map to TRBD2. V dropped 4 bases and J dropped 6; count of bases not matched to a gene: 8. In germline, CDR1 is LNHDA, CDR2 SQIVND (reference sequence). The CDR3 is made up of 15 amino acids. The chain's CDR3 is CASSTLSGKAGELFF. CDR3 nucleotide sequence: TGTGCCAGTAGTACTCTCAGCGGGAAAGCCGGGGAGCTGTTTTTT.

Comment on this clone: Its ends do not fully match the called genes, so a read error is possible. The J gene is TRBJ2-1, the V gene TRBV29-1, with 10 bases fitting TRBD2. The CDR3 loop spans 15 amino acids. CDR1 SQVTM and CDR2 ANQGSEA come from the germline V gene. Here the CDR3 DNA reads TGCCGCGTTGATGCTAGCGGGAGTTCCTACAATGAGCAGTTCTTC. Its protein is CRVDASGSSYNEQFF.

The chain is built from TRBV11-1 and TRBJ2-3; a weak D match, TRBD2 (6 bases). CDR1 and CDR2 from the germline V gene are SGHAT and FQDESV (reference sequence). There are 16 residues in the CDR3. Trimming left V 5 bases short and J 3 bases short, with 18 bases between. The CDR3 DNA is TGTGCCAGCAGCCGCCGAGGAGGGATGGCGACAGATACGCAGTATTTT. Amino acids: CASSRRGGMATDTQYF.

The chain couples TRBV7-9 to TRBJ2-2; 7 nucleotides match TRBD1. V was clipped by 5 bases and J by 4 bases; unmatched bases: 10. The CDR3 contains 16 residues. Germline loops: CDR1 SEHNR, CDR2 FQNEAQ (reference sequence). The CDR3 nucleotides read TGTGCCAGCAGCCCTACAGGGGCCTCGAGCACCGGGGAGCTGTTTTTT. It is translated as CASSPTGASSTGELFF.

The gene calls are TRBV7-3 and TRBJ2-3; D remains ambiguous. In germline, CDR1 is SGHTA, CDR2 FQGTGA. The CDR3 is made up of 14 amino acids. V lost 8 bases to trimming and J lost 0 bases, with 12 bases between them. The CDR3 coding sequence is TGTGCCAGCGCGAAGTATTCTAGCACAGATACGCAGTATTTT. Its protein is CASAKYSSTDTQYF.

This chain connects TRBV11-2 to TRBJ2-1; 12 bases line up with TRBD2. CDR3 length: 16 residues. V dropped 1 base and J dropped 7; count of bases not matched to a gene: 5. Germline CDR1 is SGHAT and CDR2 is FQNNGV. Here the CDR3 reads CASSLGLAGDLNEQFF. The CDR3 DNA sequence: TGTGCCAGCAGCTTAGGACTAGCGGGAGACCTGAATGAGCAGTTCTTC.

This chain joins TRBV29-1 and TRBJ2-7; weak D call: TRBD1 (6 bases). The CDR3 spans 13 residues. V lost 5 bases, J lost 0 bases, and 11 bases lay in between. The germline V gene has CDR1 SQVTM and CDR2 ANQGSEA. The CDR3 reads CSVRTASSYEQYF. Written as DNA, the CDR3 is TGCAGCGTTCGGACAGCGAGCTCCTACGAGCAGTACTTC.

The CDR3 nucleotides are TGTGCCAGCAGCTTAGGGACAGAGACAAGTGAAGCTTTCTTT. It specifies CASSLGTETSEAFF. The genes are TRBV7-9 and TRBJ1-1; maybe TRBD1 (6 bases). Germline lookup yields CDR1 SEHNR and CDR2 FQNEAQ (reference sequence). Trimming pared 1 base from V and 7 bases from J, leaving 13 bases between. The CDR3 spans 14 residues.

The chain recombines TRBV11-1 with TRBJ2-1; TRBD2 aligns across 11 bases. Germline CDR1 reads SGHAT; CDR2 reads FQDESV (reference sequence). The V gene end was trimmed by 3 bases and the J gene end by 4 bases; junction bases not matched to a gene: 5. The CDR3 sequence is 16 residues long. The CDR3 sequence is CASSFGGTSGYNEQFF. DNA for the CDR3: TGTGCCAGCAGCTTCGGAGGGACTAGCGGTTACAATGAGCAGTTCTTC.

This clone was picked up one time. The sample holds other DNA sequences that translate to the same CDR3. CDR3 in DNA: TGTGCCAGCAGTCTGTCGTCTAGCACAGATACGCAGTATTTT. Its translation is CASSLSSSTDTQYF. The rearrangement joins TRBV6-5 to TRBJ2-3; D is unresolved. The CDR3 extends over 14 amino acids. Germline CDR1 reads MNHEY; CDR2 reads SVGAGI. V was clipped by 5 bases and J by 0 bases, with 9 bases between them.

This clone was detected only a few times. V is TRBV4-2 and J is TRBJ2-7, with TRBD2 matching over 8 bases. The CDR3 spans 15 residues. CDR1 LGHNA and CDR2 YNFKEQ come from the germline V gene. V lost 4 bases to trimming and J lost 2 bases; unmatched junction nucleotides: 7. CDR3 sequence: CASSPTSAFPYEQYF. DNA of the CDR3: TGTGCCAGCAGCCCGACTAGCGCCTTTCCCTACGAGCAGTACTTC.

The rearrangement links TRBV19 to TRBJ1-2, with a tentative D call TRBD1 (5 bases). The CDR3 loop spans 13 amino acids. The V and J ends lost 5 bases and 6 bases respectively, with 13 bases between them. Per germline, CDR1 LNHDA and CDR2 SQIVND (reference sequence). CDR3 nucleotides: TGTGCCAGTAGTGCGACAGAGCGACATGGCTACACCTTC. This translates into CASSATERHGYTF.